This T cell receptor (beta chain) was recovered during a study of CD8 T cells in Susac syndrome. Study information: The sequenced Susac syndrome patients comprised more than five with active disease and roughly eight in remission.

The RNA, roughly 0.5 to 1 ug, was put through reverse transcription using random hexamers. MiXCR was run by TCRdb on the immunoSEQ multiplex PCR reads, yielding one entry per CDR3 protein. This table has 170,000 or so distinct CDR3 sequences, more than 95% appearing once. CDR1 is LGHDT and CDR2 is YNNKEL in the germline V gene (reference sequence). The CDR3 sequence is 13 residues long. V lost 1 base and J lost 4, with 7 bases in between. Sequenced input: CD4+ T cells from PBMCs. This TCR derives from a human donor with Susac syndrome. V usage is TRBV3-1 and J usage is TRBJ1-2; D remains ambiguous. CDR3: CASSQVDTYGYTF. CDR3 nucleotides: TGTGCCAGCAGCCAAGTTGACACCTATGGCTACACCTTC. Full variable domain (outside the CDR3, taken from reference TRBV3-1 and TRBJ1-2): DTAVSQTPKYLVTQMGNDKSIKCEQNLGHDTMYWYKQDSKKFLKIMFSYNNKELIINETVPNRFSPKSPDKAHLNLHINSLELGDSAVYFCASSQVDTYGYTFGSGTRLTVV.